The present T cell receptor beta chain was sequenced within a study of blood T cell repertoires in COVID-19 (dated by TCRdb to 2018 to 2021). A note on the overall study: Samples from collaborators originated in the United States, Italy and Spain and spanned both the acute and convalescent phases of COVID-19. Samples came from the ongoing ImmuneRACE study (first 160 participants) plus 1,254 subjects from 6 global collaborators. Nearly every sample came with metadata listing a de-identified subject ID, COVID-19 status, age in years and sex. The repertoires were released in a freely available public database intended as a resource for research on the immune response to SARS-CoV-2. The prospective study material was composed of cDNA or gDNA derived from T cells, B-cell-depleted T cells, or PBMCs. The dataset comprised deeply sampled blood TCRbeta repertoires from subjects exposed to, actively infected with, or recovered from COVID-19. Where available, HLA class I and class II types were taken from metadata supplied by the sample provider and were not determined by assay-based typing. Results and caveats for the whole study, not just this receptor: How much clinical and demographic metadata was included differed by source and by participant, and the metadata was provided uncurated.

Including the terminal cysteine and phenylalanine, the CDR3 comprises 16 residues. The CDR3 DNA has 48 bases and is translated from base 1. CDR1 and CDR2 are drawn from the germline V gene (reference sequence): LGHDT, YNNKEL. V is cut back by 1 base and J by 3 bases, with 8 bases in the junction unmatched. As to this clone: Its cognate antigen has yet to be identified. The sample holds no much larger clone one base away, and base qualities are not on file.

The immunoSEQ Assay, a bias-controlled multiplex PCR, was used to amplify TCRbeta CDR3 regions from genomic DNA. From the authors' description of their analysis: Within the assay, amplification of reference gene primers was used to estimate how many nucleated cells each sample contained. To quantify the absolute abundance of each unique TCRbeta CDR3 rearrangement, sequence reads were collapsed and filtered. For each sample, productive Simpson clonality was calculated as the square root of Simpson's diversity index over productive rearrangements. Held by TCRdb, this immuneACCESS table contains in-frame sequences only and omits some clones. Under half of the omission traces to an unresolved V gene where checked; the cause of the rest is unknown. D and trimming were read from the DNA, whereas the V and J calls and clone size are those reported in that table. This sample has under 200,000 clones in its table, and 75% to 90% of those were observed once. Clones ranked in the top ten supply approximately 0.77% of the sample.

Enrolling through a virtual design, the prospective study's participants ranged in age from roughly 18 to 95 years and lived across roughly 23 United States geographic areas. In the prospective study, participants were assigned to cohorts based on the clinical history participants reported in a screening survey and a study questionnaire. Recovered participants in ImmuneRACE Cohort 3 were defined as having two consecutive negative NP/OP PCR tests, clearance from a healthcare professional, or resolution of symptoms. Mobile phlebotomists in the prospective study collected whole blood, serum and a nasopharyngeal or oropharyngeal swab from every participant. Additional blood draws and questionnaires over a roughly two-month period could optionally be provided by prospective study participants. Before DNA extraction, prospective study blood samples were shipped either frozen or at room temperature.

This sequence uses TRBV3-1 (or the pseudogene TRBV3-2) and TRBJ1-2; 7 nucleotides in the junction match TRBD1. The clonotype originates from a woman under 30 who had recovered from COVID-19. The sequenced sample consisted of PBMCs or T cells enriched from blood (not recorded which). The DNA reads TGTGCCAGCAGCCAAGCTCCCCGGACAGGCCACTATGGCTACACCTTC. Its amino acids are CASSQAPRTGHYGYTF.